Following are 7 T cell receptor beta chains from one sample sequenced in a study of blood T cell repertoires in COVID-19. Sequencing was performed with immunoSEQ multiplex PCR; in TCRdb, only in-frame clones are kept and a portion is missing. The sample lists 280,000 or so clones; 88% were seen once. Sequencing input: peripheral blood. These TCRs come from a young man with active or convalescent COVID-19.

The rearrangement uses TRBV19 and TRBJ2-3, with D maybe TRBD2 (5 bases). Trimming took 4 bases from V and 4 from J, leaving 9 bases between them. The CDR3 contains 13 residues. Germline-derived CDR1 and CDR2 are LNHDA and SQIVND (reference sequence). CDR3 sequence reads: CASSKGVADTQYF. The DNA of the CDR3 is TGTGCCAGTAGTAAGGGAGTAGCAGATACGCAGTATTTT.

Details on this clone: One junction end disagrees with the germline gene, perhaps due to a read error. At the DNA level, this CDR3 is encoded by other sequences in the same sample as well. The genes are TRBV6-2 or TRBV6-3 and TRBJ2-3, with D tentatively TRBD2 (7 bases). The CDR3 has 15 residues. Germline CDR1 reads MNHEY; CDR2 reads SVGEGT. The CDR3 loop is CASSYSGGPTDTQYF. CDR3 sequence (DNA): TGTGCCAGCAGTTACTCGGGGGGGCCGACAGATACACAGTATTTT.

The genes are TRBV9 and TRBJ2-3, with TRBD2 matching 8 bases. J gave up 4 bases and V 2 bases, and 9 bases lay outside the gene matches. Per the germline V gene, CDR1 is SGDLS and CDR2 is YYNGEE. The CDR3 is made up of 16 amino acids. CDR3 sequence (DNA): TGTGCCAGCAGCGTTGGGGGTAGCGGGGTTCCAGATACGCAGTATTTT. As protein: CASSVGGSGVPDTQYF. Drawing the rest from reference TRBV9 and TRBJ2-3, the complete variable domain is DSGVTQTPKHLITATGQRVTLRCSPRSGDLSVYWYQQSLDQGLQFLIQYYNGEERAKGNILERFSAQQFPDLHSELNLSSLELGDSALYFCASSVGGSGVPDTQYFGPGTRLTVL.

The V and J genes are TRBV27 and TRBJ1-1, with 7 bases aligning to TRBD1. CDR1 MNHEY and CDR2 SMNVEV come from the germline V gene (reference sequence). The CDR3 consists of 15 residues. The V segment lost 5 bases and the J segment 2 bases; nucleotides outside the gene matches: 8. The CDR3 DNA reads TGTGCCAGCAGTCTCGGGACAGAGCCAAACACTGAAGCTTTCTTT. As protein: CASSLGTEPNTEAFF.

The chain joins TRBV5-6 to TRBJ1-2, with 7 positions matching TRBD1. There are 18 residues in the CDR3. Germline V gene lookup returns CDR1 SGHDT and CDR2 YYEEEE. After removal of 4 bases from V and 3 bases from J, the junction contained 18 bases not matched to a gene. The DNA of the CDR3 is TGTGCCAGCAGCCGGAAGGGCGGGATCAGGGGGAATGACTATGGCTACACCTTC. Translated, it gives CASSRKGGIRGNDYGYTF. The full variable domain, rest sourced from reference TRBV5-6 and TRBJ1-2, is DAGVTQSPTHLIKTRGQQVTLRCSPKSGHDTVSWYQQALGQGPQFIFQYYEEEERQRGNFPDRFSGHQFPNYSSELNVNALLLGDSALYLCASSRKGGIRGNDYGYTFGSGTRLTVV.

The gene calls are TRBV7-8 and TRBJ2-5; tentatively, D is TRBD1 (5 bases). The CDR3 length is 15 residues. Germline assignment: CDR1 SGHVS and CDR2 FQNEAQ. The germline V and J ends were trimmed by 0 bases and 5 bases, with 13 bases remaining between them. Here the CDR3 reads CASSLAGRALETQYF. DNA for the CDR3: TGTGCCAGCAGCTTAGCCGGCAGGGCCTTGGAGACCCAGTACTTC.

This sequence joins TRBV10-3 and TRBJ1-1; D is unclear. Deletions cut 6 bases from V and 4 bases from J, with 9 bases between. Per germline, CDR1 ENHRY and CDR2 SYGVKD. The CDR3 loop spans 12 amino acids. For the CDR3, the DNA is TGTGCCATCAGCTCGAGCGGCACTGAAGCTTTCTTT. Its protein product is CAISSSGTEAFF.